These 24 T cell receptor beta chains were sequenced from one sample in a study of shared clonotypes between healthy human individuals. Sequencing was performed with immunoSEQ multiplex PCR; in TCRdb, only in-frame clones are kept and a portion is missing. The data contain roughly 2 million clones, 85% to 95% of them singletons. Sequenced input: naive CD4+ T cells sorted from blood. Subset of the sample: CD45RA+ positively selected. The receptors derive from a man younger than 30 in good health.

The V call is TRBV2, the J call TRBJ2-2; D gene uncertain. This CDR3 region has 11 residues. Trimming took off 11 bases at V and 8 bases at J, with 12 bases between the two ends. Germline loops: CDR1 SNHLY, CDR2 FYNNEI. The CDR3 nucleotides are TGTGCCTCGAGGACCCCGGGGGAGCTGTTTTTT. This gives the protein CASRTPGELFF.

The genes are TRBV27 and TRBJ2-7; 9 bases agree with TRBD1. This CDR3 spans 15 amino acids. CDR1 MNHEY and CDR2 SMNVEV come from the germline V gene (reference sequence). V shed 5 bases, J shed 6 bases, and the junction held 11 bases outside the gene matches. CDR3 nucleotide sequence: TGTGCCAGCAGTCCCCAGAGGGACAGGGAGGGCGAGCAGTACTTC. The encoded protein is CASSPQRDREGEQYF.

The rearrangement links TRBV5-1 to TRBJ1-5; no firm D call. Germline V gene sequence: CDR1 SGHRS, CDR2 YFSETQ. Trimming stripped 0 bases from V and 5 bases from J, with 12 bases between. This CDR3 has 15 amino acids. CDR3 bases: TGCGCCAGCAGCTTGGCCGGGGTAGGTGATCAGCCCCAGCATTTT. The encoded protein is CASSLAGVGDQPQHF.

This chain joins TRBV5-1 and TRBJ1-1, with D uncertain. V gave up 2 bases and J gave up 3 bases, with 8 bases separating them. This CDR3 region has 13 residues. Germline V lookup: CDR1 SGHRS, CDR2 YFSETQ. The CDR3 DNA follows: TGCGCCAGCAGCTTACAGACCGACACTGAAGCTTTCTTT. It encodes CASSLQTDTEAFF.

The chain joins TRBV4-1 to TRBJ2-3; tentative D call: TRBD2 (5 bases). With 5 bases removed from V and 2 bases from J, the gap between germline ends came to 14 bases. The germline V gene encodes CDR1 MGHRA and CDR2 YSYEKL. CDR3 length: 15 amino acids. The CDR3 nucleotides are TGCGCCAGCAGCTCTCGGAAGGGAGACACAGATACGCAGTATTTT. Translated, it gives CASSSRKGDTDTQYF.

The chain recombines TRBV21-1 with TRBJ1-1; TRBD1 is the table's D call, not checked against the DNA. TRBV21-1 is a known pseudogene. The CDR3 length is 16 residues. The CDR3 loop is CASSKVRDIHNTEAFF. Written as DNA, the CDR3 is TGTGCCAGCAGCAAAGTCCGAGACATTCATAACACTGAAGCTTTCTTT.

The genes are TRBV6-5 and TRBJ1-1; D gene ambiguous. The CDR3 contains 14 residues. The germline V gene encodes CDR1 MNHEY and CDR2 SVGAGI. Trimming stripped 6 bases from V and 2 bases from J, with 13 bases between. Written as DNA, the CDR3 is TGTGCCAGCAGCTATCAGCTACTCAACACTGAAGCTTTCTTT. Protein product: CASSYQLLNTEAFF.

The chain recombines TRBV29-1 with TRBJ2-5; D gene uncertain. V was trimmed by 8 bases and J by 5 bases, leaving 9 bases between them. Germline assignment: CDR1 SQVTM and CDR2 ANQGSEA. The CDR3 contains 10 residues. The CDR3 is CSCGKETQYF. As DNA, the CDR3 is TGCAGCTGTGGAAAGGAGACCCAGTACTTC.

This chain joins TRBV7-2 and TRBJ2-7, with 9 bases lining up with TRBD2. The length of the CDR3 is 16 residues. Per the germline V gene, CDR1 is SGHTA and CDR2 is FQGNSA. Losses at the gene ends were 2 bases for V and 5 bases for J; bases not matched to a gene: 10. The CDR3 is CASSLSRREGQNEQYF. The CDR3 nucleotides read TGTGCCAGCAGCTTAAGCAGGCGGGAGGGCCAGAACGAGCAGTACTTC. Together with reference TRBV7-2 and TRBJ2-7, the CDR3 gives the full variable domain: GAGVSQSPSNKVTEKGKDVELRCDPISGHTALYWYRQSLGQGLEFLIYFQGNSAPDKSGLPSDRFSAERTGGSVSTLTIQRTQQEDSAVYLCASSLSRREGQNEQYFGPGTRLTVT.

This chain connects TRBV5-1 to TRBJ2-7, with 8 nucleotides matching TRBD1. The germline V gene has CDR1 SGHRS and CDR2 YFSETQ. Unmatched junction bases numbered 8, after V lost 6 bases and J lost 6 bases. The CDR3 totals 13 residues. The DNA for the CDR3 is TGCGCCAGCAACCCCGGGACAGGCTTCGAGCAGTACTTC. Translation gives CASNPGTGFEQYF.

J is TRBJ1-6 and V is TRBV2; TRBD1 aligns across 8 bases. Unmatched junction bases numbered 7, after V lost 8 bases and J lost 7 bases. This CDR3 is built from 14 residues. Germline V gene sequence: CDR1 SNHLY, CDR2 FYNNEI. The CDR3 protein is CASGEDRENSPLHF. The CDR3 nucleotides read TGTGCCAGCGGGGAGGACAGGGAGAATTCACCCCTCCACTTT.

V usage is TRBV7-8 and J usage is TRBJ2-7; the D call may be TRBD1 or TRBD2 (5 bases each). The germline V and J ends were trimmed by 5 bases and 0 bases, with 11 bases remaining between them. The CDR3 is 14 amino acids. Germline V CDR1 and CDR2: SGHVS, FQNEAQ. CDR3 in DNA: TGTGCCAGCAGCCCCGGGGCTCCCTCCTACGAGCAGTACTTC. Its protein is CASSPGAPSYEQYF. The full variable domain, its missing parts supplied by reference TRBV7-8 and TRBJ2-7, is GAGVSQSPRYKVAKRGQDVALRCDPISGHVSLFWYQQALGQGPEFLTYFQNEAQLDKSGLPSDRFFAERPEGSVSTLKIQRTQQEDSAVYLCASSPGAPSYEQYFGPGTRLTVT.

A word on this clone: Other DNA sequences in the same sample also yield this CDR3. The chain employs TRBV18 and TRBJ1-1; D perhaps matches TRBD1 (5 bases). The germline V and J ends were trimmed by 3 bases and 1 base, with 9 bases remaining between them. Germline loops: CDR1 KGHSH, CDR2 LQKENI. The CDR3 sequence is 14 residues long. CDR3 region: CASSPSGPNTEAFF. In DNA form, the CDR3 reads TGTGCCAGCTCACCGTCGGGACCGAACACTGAAGCTTTCTTT.

This clone was recorded only once. The same CDR3 also results from other DNA sequences found in this sample. The rearrangement joins TRBV5-1 to TRBJ1-1; D is uncertain. The V and J ends lost 0 bases and 0 bases respectively, with 9 bases between them. CDR1 is SGHRS and CDR2 is YFSETQ in the germline V gene. This CDR3 spans 15 amino acids. CDR3 nucleotides: TGCGCCAGCAGCTTGGGAACCGGGCTGAACACTGAAGCTTTCTTT. Translated, it gives CASSLGTGLNTEAFF.

The J gene is TRBJ2-7, the V gene TRBV2; D perhaps matches TRBD1 (5 bases). This CDR3 contains 12 residues. In germline, CDR1 is SNHLY, CDR2 FYNNEI. V lost 4 bases to trimming and J lost 5 bases, with 9 bases between them. CDR3 loop: CASSGQGHEQYF. The DNA for the CDR3 is TGTGCCAGCAGTGGCCAGGGCCACGAGCAGTACTTC.

This clone was seen only a few times. CDR3 protein: CASSLDSRGGSYNEQFF. CDR3 nucleotide sequence: TGCGCCAGCAGCTTAGATTCACGGGGAGGGTCCTACAATGAGCAGTTCTTC. The chain employs TRBV5-1 and TRBJ2-1, with TRBD2 matching over 7 bases. The J segment lost 1 base and the V segment lost 2 bases, leaving 9 bases of the junction unmatched. The CDR3 loop spans 17 amino acids. CDR1 and CDR2 (germline): SGHRS, YFSETQ.

The CDR3 spells CASSLGGRARETQYF. The CDR3 coding sequence is TGTGCCAGCAGCTTAGGCGGGAGGGCCCGGGAGACCCAGTACTTC. The genes are TRBV11-2 and TRBJ2-5; TRBD2 matches 9 bases. Germline lookup yields CDR1 SGHAT and CDR2 FQNNGV. The CDR3 length is 15 residues. V gave up 1 base and J gave up 5 bases; unmatched junction bases: 5.

This clone was recorded once. The identical CDR3 is also encoded by other nucleotide sequences in the sample. The chain carries TRBV6-6 and TRBJ2-6, with D possibly being TRBD1 or TRBD2 (5 bases each). The V end lost 2 bases, the J end lost 4 bases, and 9 bases lay between the germline ends. CDR1 and CDR2 from the germline V gene are MNHNY and SVGAGI (reference sequence). CDR3 length: 15 residues. The CDR3 bases are TGTGCCAGCAGTTACGGGGGATCCGGGGCCAACGTCCTGACTTTC. Residues: CASSYGGSGANVLTF.

This chain uses TRBV18 with TRBJ1-4; the D gene is possibly TRBD1 (6 bases). Looked up from germline, CDR1 is KGHSH and CDR2 is LQKENI. The CDR3 extends over 16 amino acids. Trimming pared 6 bases from V and 0 bases from J, leaving 14 bases between. The CDR3 loop is CASSRGQPATNEKLFF. The CDR3 DNA is TGTGCCAGCTCCCGTGGACAGCCCGCAACTAATGAAAAACTGTTTTTT.

The chain carries TRBV4-3 and TRBJ2-5, with D possibly being TRBD2 (5 bases). Germline CDR1 is LGHNA and CDR2 is YSLEER. CDR3 length: 14 residues. V lost 1 base and J lost 0, with 6 bases in between. The CDR3, as DNA: TGCGCCAGCAGCCAAGGGAGGTACCAAGAGACCCAGTACTTC. This encodes CASSQGRYQETQYF.

Details on this clone: Other DNA sequences from this sample encode an identical CDR3 as well. The chain joins TRBV10-1 to TRBJ2-3; D possibly uses TRBD1 or TRBD2 (5 bases each). Deletions cut 8 bases from V and 5 bases from J, with 14 bases between. The CDR3 spans 13 residues. The V gene's germline CDR1 is WNHNN and CDR2 SYGVQD (reference sequence). The CDR3, as DNA: TGCGCCAGCTCGGGACGGGTTGGAGATACGCAGTATTTT. This gives the protein CASSGRVGDTQYF.

The chain combines TRBV4-3 with TRBJ1-1; tentative D call: TRBD1 (6 bases). The CDR3 has 14 residues. Germline assignment: CDR1 LGHNA and CDR2 YSLEER. V shed 4 bases and J shed 1 base, with 10 bases lying between them. In DNA form, the CDR3 reads TGCGCCAGCAGCCTGGGGGGGGCGAACACTGAAGCTTTCTTT. This sequence encodes CASSLGGANTEAFF.

This sequence joins TRBV6-1 and TRBJ2-7; 10 positions match TRBD2. Germline V gives CDR1 MNHNS, CDR2 SASEGT. The CDR3 consists of 14 residues. Trimming removed 6 bases from V and 4 bases from J; junction bases left unmatched: 6. The CDR3 protein is CASRTSGGAYEQYF. In DNA, the CDR3 is TGTGCCAGCAGAACCAGCGGGGGGGCTTACGAGCAGTACTTC.

The CDR3 loop reads CASSASGQPQHF. CDR3 nucleotides: TGTGCCAGCAGCGCTTCGGGGCAGCCCCAGCATTTT. V gene TRBV7-2 combines with J gene TRBJ1-5; D is undetermined. In germline, CDR1 is SGHTA, CDR2 FQGNSA. This CDR3 is built from 12 residues. V gave up 5 bases and J gave up 7 bases, with 9 bases separating them.